What follows are 30 T cell receptor beta chains derived from one specimen sequenced in a study of T cell responses to AZD1222 COVID-19 vaccine. Generated by immunoSEQ multiplex PCR, the TCRdb table keeps only in-frame clones and is missing some. The table shows approximately 130,000 clones, with roughly 88% occurring only once. Sequenced here: peripheral blood, sampled 28 days after the second AZD1222 dose. The receptors shown here come from an adult who received the AZD1222 COVID-19 vaccine.

The chain couples TRBV6-5 to TRBJ1-3; D is unclear. With 6 bases removed from V and 0 bases from J, the gap between germline ends came to 9 bases. The CDR3 totals 14 residues. In germline, CDR1 is MNHEY, CDR2 SVGAGI. For the CDR3, the DNA is TGTGCCAGCAGCCTCAGGAACTCTGGAAACACCATATATTTT. This gives the protein CASSLRNSGNTIYF.

This chain joins TRBV11-2 and TRBJ1-2, with D uncertain. V lost 3 bases and J lost 2, with 16 bases in between. Looked up from germline, CDR1 is SGHAT and CDR2 is FQNNGV. The CDR3 has 16 amino acids. In nucleotides, the CDR3 is TGTGCCAGCAGCTTTGCCATCCAGGCGACGAACTATGGCTACACCTTC. This encodes CASSFAIQATNYGYTF.

The chain joins TRBV9 to TRBJ2-7; 10 nucleotides agree with TRBD2. V lost 4 bases to trimming and J lost 5 bases; unmatched junction nucleotides: 9. Germline CDR1 and CDR2: SGDLS and YYNGEE. This CDR3 has 15 residues. The chain's CDR3 is CASSTFSGGFDEQYF. The DNA of the CDR3 is TGTGCCAGCAGCACCTTTAGCGGGGGGTTCGACGAGCAGTACTTC.

The chain couples TRBV19 to TRBJ2-1, with 7 bases aligning to TRBD2. The ends lost 2 bases at V and 0 bases at J; junction bases unmatched: 1. The CDR3 is 15 residues long. Per the germline V gene, CDR1 is LNHDA and CDR2 is SQIVND (reference sequence). The CDR3 spells CASSITSDSYNEQFF. The CDR3 DNA follows: TGTGCCAGTAGTATAACTAGCGACTCCTACAATGAGCAGTTCTTC.

The chain employs TRBV4-2 and TRBJ2-1; 8 nucleotides line up with TRBD2. The CDR3 totals 16 residues. Trimming cost V 1 base and J 8 bases; bases outside gene matches: 10. The germline CDR1 and CDR2 sequences are LGHNA and YNFKEQ. The CDR3 spells CASSQVGMSGGYEQFF. CDR3 nucleotide sequence: TGTGCCAGCAGCCAAGTTGGGATGTCGGGAGGGTATGAGCAGTTCTTC.

The V and J genes are TRBV6-5 and TRBJ1-1, with TRBD1 as a possible D gene (5 bases). The CDR3 has 14 residues. The germline V and J ends were trimmed by 6 bases and 0 bases, with 11 bases remaining between them. CDR1 and CDR2 (germline): MNHEY, SVGAGI. The CDR3 region has the DNA TGTGCCAGCAGAAAGGACAACATGAACACTGAAGCTTTCTTT. Translating gives CASRKDNMNTEAFF.

The J gene is TRBJ1-1, the V gene TRBV18, with 7 positions matching TRBD1. Germline values: CDR1 KGHSH, CDR2 LQKENI. V was clipped by 3 bases and J by 5 bases; unmatched bases: 6. This CDR3 has 14 residues. CDR3 residues: CASSPPTGRTEAFF. The CDR3 DNA reads TGTGCCAGCTCACCGCCGACAGGGCGTACTGAAGCTTTCTTT.

This clone was counted only a few times. CDR3 residues: CAWRGDRSYNEQFF. CDR3 sequence (DNA): TGTGCCTGGAGGGGAGACAGGAGCTACAATGAGCAGTTCTTC. The chain has TRBV30 and TRBJ2-1, with D tentatively TRBD1 (6 bases). The CDR3 contains 14 residues. V was cut by 3 bases and J by 3 bases, with 12 bases left in between. The germline CDR1 and CDR2 sequences are GTSNPN and SVGIG (reference sequence). Drawing the rest from reference TRBV30 and TRBJ2-1, the complete variable domain is SQTIHQWPATLVQPVGSPLSLECTVEGTSNPNLYWYRQAAGRGLQLLFYSVGIGQISSEVPQNLSASRPQDRQFILSSKKLLLSDSGFYLCAWRGDRSYNEQFFGPGTRLTVL.

Here the CDR3 DNA reads TGTGCCAGCAGTTACGAAGCTGAAGCTTTCTTT. Its translation: CASSYEAEAFF. The chain links TRBV6-5 to TRBJ1-1; D is unresolved. The V end lost 2 bases, the J end lost 6 bases, and 4 bases lay between the germline ends. Germline assignment: CDR1 MNHEY and CDR2 SVGAGI. This CDR3 has 11 residues.

The genes are TRBV5-1 and TRBJ2-1; D not certain. The CDR3 consists of 15 residues. V lost 4 bases, J lost 2 bases, and 13 bases lay in between. Germline V CDR1 and CDR2: SGHRS, YFSETQ. The CDR3 nucleotides are TGCGCCAGCAGCCCCAACAGAGGCCCCTACAATGAGCAGTTCTTC. This translates into CASSPNRGPYNEQFF.

The chain recombines TRBV28 with TRBJ2-7, with 8 bases that match TRBD1. The junction had 7 bases not matched to a gene; V was cut back by 6 bases and J by 3 bases. Germline values: CDR1 MDHEN, CDR2 SYDVKM. CDR3 size: 14 residues. CDR3: CASSGLDRVYEQYF. CDR3 bases: TGTGCCAGCAGCGGCCTGGACAGGGTCTACGAGCAGTACTTC.

The gene calls are TRBV29-1 and TRBJ2-1; a weak D match, TRBD1 (6 bases). Germline CDR1 reads SQVTM; CDR2 reads ANQGSEA. This CDR3 has 13 residues. The V gene lost 5 bases and the J gene lost 5 bases, with 13 bases spanning the gap. This CDR3 is CSVKGQLDNEQFF. In DNA, the CDR3 is TGCAGCGTTAAGGGACAATTAGACAATGAGCAGTTCTTC.

This chain uses TRBV5-1 with TRBJ2-7; 7 bases agree with TRBD2. Unmatched junction bases numbered 8, after V lost 7 bases and J lost 4 bases. CDR3 length: 13 residues. Germline V gene sequence: CDR1 SGHRS, CDR2 YFSETQ. CDR3 in DNA: TGCGCCAGCGGGAGGGGAGAGGGTTACGAGCAGTACTTC. Its protein product is CASGRGEGYEQYF.

The rearrangement uses TRBV7-6 and TRBJ1-3, with 9 bases fitting TRBD1. The CDR3 runs to 16 residues. From germline, CDR1 is SGHVS and CDR2 FNYEAQ. V lost 5 bases, J lost 2 bases, and 7 bases stayed unmatched. The CDR3 reads CASSPQQGAAGNTIYF. As DNA, the CDR3 is TGTGCCAGCAGCCCTCAACAGGGGGCTGCTGGAAACACCATATATTTT.

The chain has TRBV2 and TRBJ1-1; maybe TRBD1 (5 bases). With 4 bases removed from V and 5 bases from J, the gap between germline ends came to 11 bases. The CDR3 contains 13 residues. Per the germline V gene, CDR1 is SNHLY and CDR2 is FYNNEI. The CDR3 sequence: CASSAGPGTEAFF. The CDR3, as DNA: TGTGCCAGCAGTGCAGGGCCCGGTACTGAAGCTTTCTTT.

This chain joins TRBV19 and TRBJ1-5, with 8 bases matching TRBD1. Germline trimming cut 5 bases from V and 6 bases from J; bases unmatched to any gene: 9. Per the germline V gene, CDR1 is LNHDA and CDR2 is SQIVND (reference sequence). The CDR3 covers 15 residues. CDR3 sequence reads: CASSVRWDRTQPQHF. CDR3 DNA sequence: TGTGCCAGTAGTGTCCGGTGGGACAGGACTCAGCCCCAGCATTTT.

The genes are TRBV4-3 and TRBJ1-5; 8 nucleotides line up with TRBD1. Trimming removed 1 base from V and 5 bases from J; junction bases left unmatched: 7. The CDR3 loop spans 16 amino acids. The germline gives CDR1 LGHNA, CDR2 YSLEER. CDR3: CASSQGVGTGHQPQHF. The CDR3 DNA sequence: TGCGCCAGCAGCCAAGGAGTTGGGACAGGTCATCAGCCCCAGCATTTT.

CDR3 sequence reads: CSASGVGGQAYEQYF. The CDR3 nucleotides are TGCAGTGCTAGTGGAGTGGGGGGACAGGCCTACGAGCAGTACTTC. The chain combines TRBV20-1 with TRBJ2-7, with 8 positions matching TRBD1. Germline assignment: CDR1 DFQATT and CDR2 SNEGSKA (reference sequence). Trimming took 3 bases from V and 2 from J; bases not matched to a gene: 9. The CDR3 is 15 residues long.

This sequence joins TRBV6-2 or TRBV6-3 and TRBJ2-3, with D perhaps being TRBD1 or TRBD2 (6 bases each). Germline V gene sequence: CDR1 MNHEY, CDR2 SVGEGT. Trimming stripped 6 bases from V and 0 bases from J, with 13 bases between. The CDR3 contains 15 residues. As DNA, the CDR3 is TGTGCCAGCAGCCAGGGGAGCGGGAGCACAGATACGCAGTATTTT. Translation gives CASSQGSGSTDTQYF.

The V and J genes are TRBV28 and TRBJ1-5; possibly TRBD1 for D (5 bases). CDR1 is MDHEN and CDR2 is SYDVKM in the germline V gene. The V end was cut by 4 bases, the J end by 0 bases, with 13 bases between. CDR3 length: 16 amino acids. The CDR3 nucleotides are TGTGCCAGCAGTTCGCCAGGGAATCCTAGCAATCAGCCCCAGCATTTT. This codes for CASSSPGNPSNQPQHF. Together with reference TRBV28 and TRBJ1-5, the CDR3 gives the full variable domain: DVKVTQSSRYLVKRTGEKVFLECVQDMDHENMFWYRQDPGLGLRLIYFSYDVKMKEKGDIPEGYSVSREKKERFSLILESASTNQTSMYLCASSSPGNPSNQPQHFGDGTRLSIL.

The genes are TRBV5-1 and TRBJ2-2; perhaps TRBD2 as D (6 bases). V lost 0 bases and J 3 bases, leaving 12 bases between the germline ends. The CDR3 spans 16 residues. Looked up from germline, CDR1 is SGHRS and CDR2 is YFSETQ. As DNA, the CDR3 is TGCGCCAGCAGCTTGGATCGGAGGGTTTACACCGGGGAGCTGTTTTTT. It encodes CASSLDRRVYTGELFF.

The chain recombines TRBV5-1 with TRBJ1-2; TRBD1 matches 9 bases. CDR1 and CDR2 from the germline V gene are SGHRS and YFSETQ. The CDR3 is made up of 16 amino acids. V was pared by 3 bases and J by 4 bases, with 10 bases of the junction left unmatched. The DNA for the CDR3 is TGCGCCAGCAGCTCAACCCCAGGGACAGGGACCTATGGCTACACCTTC. Encoded protein: CASSSTPGTGTYGYTF. Filled out from reference TRBV5-1 and TRBJ1-2, the complete variable domain reads KAGVTQTPRYLIKTRGQQVTLSCSPISGHRSVSWYQQTPGQGLQFLFEYFSETQRNKGNFPGRFSGRQFSNSRSEMNVSTLELGDSALYLCASSSTPGTGTYGYTFGSGTRLTVV.

This clone was seen only once. This sequence joins TRBV6-5 and TRBJ1-6; D ambiguous. The CDR3 is made up of 14 amino acids. Trimming pared 6 bases from V and 0 bases from J, leaving 6 bases between. Per germline, CDR1 MNHEY and CDR2 SVGAGI. CDR3: CASRISSYNSPLHF. The CDR3 nucleotides are TGTGCCAGCAGGATTAGCTCCTATAATTCACCCCTCCACTTT.

V and J are TRBV27 and TRBJ2-7; D perhaps matches TRBD1 (5 bases). Germline V gene data show CDR1 as MNHEY and CDR2 as SMNVEV (reference sequence). The CDR3 is 16 residues long. Trimming removed 2 bases from V and 0 bases from J, with 14 bases in between. CDR3 protein: CASSLGAGQYSYEQYF. The CDR3 DNA sequence: TGTGCCAGCAGTTTAGGGGCTGGGCAGTACTCCTACGAGCAGTACTTC.

The chain joins TRBV6-6 to TRBJ1-5; 11 bases align to TRBD1. Unmatched junction bases numbered 9, after V lost 5 bases and J lost 0 bases. Germline loops: CDR1 MNHNY, CDR2 SVGAGI (reference sequence). The CDR3 runs to 18 residues. The CDR3 region has the DNA TGTGCCAGCAGTCTCATCGGGACAGGGGGTAATAGCAATCAGCCCCAGCATTTT. It yields the protein CASSLIGTGGNSNQPQHF.

J is TRBJ2-1 and V is TRBV5-1; TRBD2 agrees at 8 bases. Per germline, CDR1 SGHRS and CDR2 YFSETQ. V shed 0 bases, J shed 3 bases, and the junction held 2 bases outside the gene matches. The CDR3 has 15 residues. In nucleotides, the CDR3 is TGCGCCAGCAGCTTGGGCGGGAGGATCTACAATGAGCAGTTCTTC. This encodes CASSLGGRIYNEQFF. The complete variable domain, with remaining parts taken from reference TRBV5-1 and TRBJ2-1, reads KAGVTQTPRYLIKTRGQQVTLSCSPISGHRSVSWYQQTPGQGLQFLFEYFSETQRNKGNFPGRFSGRQFSNSRSEMNVSTLELGDSALYLCASSLGGRIYNEQFFGPGTRLTVL.

The chain recombines TRBV10-2 with TRBJ1-1; 12 nucleotides align to TRBD1. V was clipped by 7 bases and J by 8 bases; unmatched bases: 11. CDR3 length: 15 amino acids. Germline V gene data show CDR1 as WSHSY and CDR2 as SAAADI. DNA for the CDR3: TGCGCCAGCAAGCCGGGACAGGGGGCTTTTTTAGAAGCTTTCTTT. Its translation is CASKPGQGAFLEAFF.

The chain is built from TRBV7-2 and TRBJ1-1; 7 bases are a match to TRBD1. The trim removed 1 base at V and 7 bases at J, leaving 9 bases unmatched. Germline values: CDR1 SGHTA, CDR2 FQGNSA. This CDR3 comprises 15 residues. Here the CDR3 DNA reads TGTGCCAGCAGCTTAGATTTTGGTTGGGACAGTGAAGCTTTCTTT. This sequence encodes CASSLDFGWDSEAFF.

This chain connects TRBV19 to TRBJ1-3; unclear D gene. V lost 6 bases to trimming and J lost 4 bases, with 22 bases between them. The CDR3 loop spans 17 amino acids. The germline V gene encodes CDR1 LNHDA and CDR2 SQIVND (reference sequence). The CDR3 nucleotides are TGTGCCAGTAGCCCCGTACCGACCGTCTCTCTGGGAAACACCATATATTTT. Protein product: CASSPVPTVSLGNTIYF.

The CDR3 sequence is CASSPRGGDTQYF. CDR3 DNA: TGTGCCAGCAGCCCGCGCGGGGGCGATACGCAGTATTTT. The chain is built from TRBV11-3 and TRBJ2-3, with a possible D match to TRBD2 (7 bases). This CDR3 region has 13 residues. Germline CDR1 SGHNT, CDR2 YENEEA. The V end lost 5 bases, the J end lost 6 bases, and 12 bases lay between the germline ends.